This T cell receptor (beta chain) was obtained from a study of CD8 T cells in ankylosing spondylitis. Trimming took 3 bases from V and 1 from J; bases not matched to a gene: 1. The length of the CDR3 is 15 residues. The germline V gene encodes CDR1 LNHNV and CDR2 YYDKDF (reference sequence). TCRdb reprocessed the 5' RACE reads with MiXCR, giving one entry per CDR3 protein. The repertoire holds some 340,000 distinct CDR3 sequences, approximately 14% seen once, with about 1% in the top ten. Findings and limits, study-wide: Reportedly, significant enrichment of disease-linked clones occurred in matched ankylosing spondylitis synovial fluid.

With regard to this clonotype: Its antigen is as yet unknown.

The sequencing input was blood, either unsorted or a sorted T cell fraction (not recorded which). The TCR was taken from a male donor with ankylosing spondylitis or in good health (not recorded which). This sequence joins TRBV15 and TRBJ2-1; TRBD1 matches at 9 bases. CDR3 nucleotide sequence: TGTGCCACCAGCAGGGACAGGGGATCCTACAATGAGCAGTTCTTC. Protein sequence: CATSRDRGSYNEQFF.